This T cell receptor (beta chain) was profiled in a study of OX40 agonist ivuxolimab in advanced cancers. At the level of the study: The patients got ivuxolimab, which is an agonistic anti-OX40 (CD134) antibody. Dose-escalation patients' cancers were hepatocellular carcinoma, melanoma, renal cell or head and neck cancer.

Sampled blood was obtained at baseline, cycle 4 day 1, and cycle 7 day 1. The V and J ends lost 5 bases and 2 bases, in that order; junction bases with no gene match: 4. The CDR3 is 14 residues long. Per the germline V gene, CDR1 is SGHRS and CDR2 is YFSETQ. Regarding this clone: The antigen is unknown.

TCRdb keeps only in-frame clones here, not all; method: immunoSEQ multiplex PCR. The repertoire holds 77,000 or so clones, with around 83% as singletons. Study observations and caveats: Averaging showed that CD8+ T cells had more expanded clones than CD4+ did.

The specimen comprised CD4+ or CD8+ T cells sorted from blood, sampled in a trial of the OX40 agonist ivuxolimab. The clonotype originates from an adult with an advanced solid tumor such as melanoma, head and neck, liver or kidney cancer. The chain joins TRBV5-1 to TRBJ1-3, with 7 bases fitting TRBD1. CDR3 DNA: TGCGCCAGCAGAATGACAGGGACTGGAAACACCATATATTTT. Protein: CASRMTGTGNTIYF.